A single sample is the source of the 14 T cell receptor beta chains below, sequenced in a study of T cell responses to AZD1222 COVID-19 vaccine. Assay used: immunoSEQ multiplex PCR; TCRdb lists only in-frame clones, some missing. The repertoire includes 150,000 to 200,000 clones, approximately 93% of them detected once, and around 0.96% sits in the top ten. Sequenced material: peripheral blood, taken on day 0 of AZD1222 vaccination. The receptors were gathered from an adult in good health.

The rearrangement joins TRBV7-8 to TRBJ1-1, with D unclear. V was pared by 1 base and J by 5 bases, with 8 bases between. The CDR3 sequence is 13 residues long. Germline V lookup: CDR1 SGHVS, CDR2 FQNEAQ. CDR3 region: CASSLGEGTEAFF. The CDR3 coding sequence is TGTGCCAGCAGCTTAGGGGAAGGGACTGAAGCTTTCTTT. The full variable domain, with the rest looked up from reference TRBV7-8 and TRBJ1-1, is GAGVSQSPRYKVAKRGQDVALRCDPISGHVSLFWYQQALGQGPEFLTYFQNEAQLDKSGLPSDRFFAERPEGSVSTLKIQRTQQEDSAVYLCASSLGEGTEAFFGQGTRLTVV.

J is TRBJ1-2 and V is TRBV6-6; D might be TRBD1 (6 bases). The CDR3 is made up of 13 amino acids. Germline loops: CDR1 MNHNY, CDR2 SVGAGI (reference sequence). Trimming shortened V by 5 bases and J by 4 bases, and 11 bases separated the two germline ends. The DNA for the CDR3 is TGTGCCAGCAGTGTTGACAGGAGCTATGGCTACACCTTC. It encodes CASSVDRSYGYTF.

This clone appeared a single time. This chain connects TRBV9 to TRBJ2-5, with D hard to call. Trimming stripped 3 bases from V and 4 bases from J, with 19 bases between. The germline gives CDR1 SGDLS, CDR2 YYNGEE. The CDR3 length is 16 residues. The CDR3 DNA reads TGTGCCAGCAGCGCCAACTTCGCACGGCCCACAGAGACCCAGTACTTC. This sequence encodes CASSANFARPTETQYF.

This rearrangement joins TRBV11-2 to TRBJ2-2; D is unresolved. The CDR3 runs 13 residues. Germline lookup yields CDR1 SGHAT and CDR2 FQNNGV. V lost 3 bases to trimming and J lost 3 bases, with 5 bases between them. The CDR3 region has the DNA TGTGCCAGCAGCTTTACCGACACCGGGGAGCTGTTTTTT. Residues: CASSFTDTGELFF.

The chain has TRBV5-1 and TRBJ2-2; D unclear. Deletions cut 4 bases from V and 2 bases from J, with 12 bases between. From germline, CDR1 is SGHRS and CDR2 YFSETQ. The CDR3 totals 15 residues. The CDR3 nucleotides read TGCGCCAGCAGCCCCGTCGTAGGTAACACCGGGGAGCTGTTTTTT. This gives the protein CASSPVVGNTGELFF.

The J gene is TRBJ2-2, the V gene TRBV5-6; TRBD1 aligns across 10 bases. CDR3 length: 17 residues. The ends lost 4 bases at V and 3 bases at J; junction bases unmatched: 9. The germline CDR1 and CDR2 sequences are SGHDT and YYEEEE. For the CDR3, the DNA is TGTGCCAGCAGCCGCAATCAGGGACAGGGGTACACCGGGGAGCTGTTTTTT. Encoded protein: CASSRNQGQGYTGELFF.

CDR3 DNA: TGCGCCAGCAGCCAAGGTTTTGGGGGGACAGATACGCAGTATTTT. The encoded protein is CASSQGFGGTDTQYF. V gene TRBV4-3 combines with J gene TRBJ2-3, with D possibly matching TRBD2 (6 bases). V lost 1 base and J lost 3, with 11 bases in between. The CDR3 loop spans 15 amino acids. Germline V gene data show CDR1 as LGHNA and CDR2 as YSLEER.

The chain carries TRBV5-4 and TRBJ2-1, with TRBD2 as a possible D gene (6 bases). The CDR3 contains 13 residues. Germline CDR1 is SGHNT and CDR2 is YYREEE (reference sequence). Trimming cost V 3 bases and J 7 bases, with 11 bases left between them. The CDR3 DNA reads TGTGCCAGCAGCTCTGGGACTGCGAATGAGCAGTTCTTC. The encoded protein is CASSSGTANEQFF. Variable domain in full (rest from reference TRBV5-4 and TRBJ2-1): ETGVTQSPTHLIKTRGQQVTLRCSSQSGHNTVSWYQQALGQGPQFIFQYYREEENGRGNFPPRFSGLQFPNYSSELNVNALELDDSALYLCASSSGTANEQFFGPGTRLTVL.

This clone was picked up one time. V usage is TRBV11-3 and J usage is TRBJ2-7; no clear D gene. The CDR3 runs to 12 residues. Trimming removed 4 bases at V and 2 bases at J, with 6 bases between. Germline CDR1 reads SGHNT; CDR2 reads YENEEA. CDR3 amino acids: CASSSSPYEQYF. DNA of the CDR3: TGTGCCAGCAGCTCCTCGCCCTACGAGCAGTACTTC.

The CDR3, as DNA: TGTGCCAGCAGTCCCCGGCGTTATGGAAACACCATATATTTT. It codes for CASSPRRYGNTIYF. This chain joins TRBV27 and TRBJ1-3; D remains unclear. Germline assignment: CDR1 MNHEY and CDR2 SMNVEV (reference sequence). The V end was cut by 5 bases, the J end by 3 bases, with 11 bases between. This CDR3 is built from 14 residues.

The chain joins TRBV5-1 to TRBJ1-5; D gene unclear. The CDR3 spans 12 residues. V was cut by 0 bases and J by 6 bases, with 4 bases left in between. Germline lookup yields CDR1 SGHRS and CDR2 YFSETQ. The CDR3: CASSLEGQPQHF. CDR3 nucleotide sequence: TGCGCCAGCAGCTTGGAAGGTCAGCCCCAGCATTTT.

The chain couples TRBV29-1 to TRBJ2-1, with a possible D match to TRBD1 (6 bases). V shed 7 bases and J shed 9 bases, with 16 bases lying between them. The CDR3 loop spans 12 amino acids. Per the germline V gene, CDR1 is SQVTM and CDR2 is ANQGSEA. CDR3 sequence: CSAVQGSGEQFF. Written as DNA, the CDR3 is TGCAGCGCGGTACAGGGTTCTGGTGAGCAGTTCTTC.

The chain is built from TRBV9 and TRBJ1-3; D is undetermined. The ends were cut back, 7 bases at V and 4 bases at J, with 12 bases in the middle. The germline CDR1 and CDR2 sequences are SGDLS and YYNGEE. The CDR3 extends over 13 amino acids. As DNA, the CDR3 is TGTGCCAGCGGAAGAGGGTCAGGAAACACCATATATTTT. Protein sequence: CASGRGSGNTIYF.

This clone was seen a handful of times. This chain links TRBV7-9 with TRBJ1-4; TRBD1 is a possible D gene (6 bases). The ends were cut back, 7 bases at V and 5 bases at J, with 14 bases in the middle. Germline V CDR1 and CDR2: SEHNR, FQNEAQ (reference sequence). CDR3 length: 14 residues. The CDR3 sequence is CASTYWGPNEKLFF. The DNA of the CDR3 is TGTGCCAGCACTTATTGGGGGCCCAATGAAAAACTGTTTTTT.